One and the same sample provided the 31 T cell receptor beta chains below, sequenced in a study of cytomegalovirus exposure and HLA in healthy donors. Researchers ran the PCR with 60 Vbeta and 13 Jbeta primers. Only in-frame clones appear in the TCRdb table, and some are missing; sequencing was by immunoSEQ multiplex PCR. The data show about 160,000 clones, about 72% seen once. The source material was PBMCs. All receptors derive from a man aged 45 to 65 in good health and CMV-seropositive.

The chain joins TRBV19 to TRBJ1-1; D gene uncertain. The germline V gene encodes CDR1 LNHDA and CDR2 SQIVND (reference sequence). CDR3 size: 12 residues. The V and J ends lost 8 bases and 1 base respectively, with 8 bases between them. The CDR3 protein is CASLNKNTEAFF. DNA for the CDR3: TGTGCCAGTTTGAACAAGAACACTGAAGCTTTCTTT.

The rearrangement links TRBV7-9 to TRBJ2-2; TRBD2 aligns across 8 bases. V lost 7 bases, J lost 1 base, and 5 bases stayed unmatched. CDR1 SEHNR and CDR2 FQNEAQ come from the germline V gene (reference sequence). This CDR3 has 15 amino acids. The CDR3 region is CASKGSGGNTGELFF. In DNA form, the CDR3 reads TGTGCCAGCAAAGGAAGCGGGGGGAACACCGGGGAGCTGTTTTTT.

CDR3 coding DNA: TGTGCCAGCAGCTCCAGACAGGGACGTCCATCCCTCCACTTT. Translated, it gives CASSSRQGRPSLHF. V is TRBV11-2 and J is TRBJ1-6; 7 nucleotides align to TRBD1. Per germline, CDR1 SGHAT and CDR2 FQNNGV. The CDR3 has 14 amino acids. Losses at the gene ends were 4 bases for V and 14 bases for J; bases not matched to a gene: 11.

J is TRBJ2-3 and V is TRBV25-1, with D maybe TRBD1 (5 bases). Germline values: CDR1 MGHDK, CDR2 SYGVNS. V was clipped by 6 bases and J by 2 bases, with 21 bases between them. This CDR3 comprises 17 residues. CDR3 sequence reads: CASRSRGSRTPTDTQYF. CDR3 nucleotide sequence: TGTGCCAGCAGATCAAGGGGCAGCAGAACCCCCACAGATACGCAGTATTTT. Variable domain in full (rest from reference TRBV25-1 and TRBJ2-3): EADIYQTPRYLVIGTGKKITLECSQTMGHDKMYWYQQDPGMELHLIHYSYGVNSTEKGDLSSESTVSRIRTEHFPLTLESARPSHTSQYLCASRSRGSRTPTDTQYFGPGTRLTVL.

The chain couples TRBV6-6 to TRBJ2-7, with 10 bases matching TRBD2. The ends lost 2 bases at V and 4 bases at J; junction bases unmatched: 8. Germline CDR1 is MNHNY and CDR2 is SVGAGI (reference sequence). CDR3 length: 16 residues. Here the CDR3 DNA reads TGTGCCAGCAGTTACCCGGCTGGGACTAGCGCGTACGAGCAGTACTTC. The encoded protein is CASSYPAGTSAYEQYF.

This rearrangement joins TRBV5-1 to TRBJ2-3; 12 nucleotides match TRBD2. The V gene end was trimmed by 4 bases and the J gene end by 2 bases; junction bases not matched to a gene: 8. This CDR3 has 17 residues. Germline CDR1 is SGHRS and CDR2 is YFSETQ. The DNA of the CDR3 is TGCGCCAGCAGCCCCCGGACTAGCGGGGCCCTCACAGATACGCAGTATTTT. Encoded protein: CASSPRTSGALTDTQYF.

V is TRBV30 and J is TRBJ1-2, with D perhaps matching TRBD1 (5 bases). Germline V CDR1 and CDR2: GTSNPN, SVGIG (reference sequence). V gave up 4 bases and J gave up 4 bases, with 10 bases separating them. The CDR3 extends over 12 amino acids. The CDR3 here is CAWKGVAYGYTF. CDR3 sequence (DNA): TGTGCCTGGAAAGGGGTGGCCTATGGCTACACCTTC.

In DNA, the CDR3 is TGTGCCAGCAGCTTAGAGGCGGGGGCGAACACCGGGGAGCTGTTTTTT. Amino acids: CASSLEAGANTGELFF. V and J are TRBV11-2 and TRBJ2-2; 7 bases match TRBD2. With 0 bases clipped from V and 0 bases from J, the junction kept 1 base outside the gene matches. The CDR3 runs 16 residues. Germline CDR1 SGHAT, CDR2 FQNNGV.

A few counts support this clone. The V gene is TRBV7-6, the J gene TRBJ2-5; tentatively, D is TRBD2 (5 bases). The germline V gene encodes CDR1 SGHVS and CDR2 FNYEAQ. The CDR3 runs to 15 residues. Trimming left V 5 bases short and J 2 bases short, with 15 bases between. The CDR3 region is CASSRRRSSQETQYF. DNA for the CDR3: TGTGCCAGCAGCCGTAGGAGGTCGTCTCAAGAGACCCAGTACTTC.

The CDR3 nucleotides are TGTGCCAGCAGTTCCGGGACACCCAATCAGCCCCAGCATTTT. Protein: CASSSGTPNQPQHF. The chain employs TRBV6-1 and TRBJ1-5; perhaps TRBD1 as D (6 bases). The germline V and J ends were trimmed by 5 bases and 3 bases, with 11 bases remaining between them. Germline assignment: CDR1 MNHNS and CDR2 SASEGT. The CDR3 loop spans 14 amino acids.

The chain couples TRBV29-1 to TRBJ1-2; weak D call: TRBD1 (6 bases). CDR1 and CDR2 from the germline V gene are SQVTM and ANQGSEA. V was cut by 3 bases and J by 8 bases, with 16 bases left in between. The CDR3 is made up of 13 amino acids. The CDR3, as DNA: TGCAGCGTTGATACAGGGAACAGGTACGGCTACACCTTC. Translation gives CSVDTGNRYGYTF.

This clone has more than one count but fewer than ten. V usage is TRBV30 and J usage is TRBJ2-1, with 11 bases lining up with TRBD1. CDR3 size: 17 residues. Trimming took 8 bases from V and 0 from J; bases not matched to a gene: 12. Germline V lookup: CDR1 GTSNPN, CDR2 SVGIG (reference sequence). In nucleotides, the CDR3 is TGTGCCCTTGGGGACAGGGGGTCCCACATCTCCTACAATGAGCAGTTCTTC. It codes for CALGDRGSHISYNEQFF.

This clone has more than one count but fewer than ten. CDR3 in amino acids: CASSIITGEGYTF. Here the CDR3 DNA reads TGTGCCAGTAGTATTATTACGGGGGAAGGCTACACCTTC. The chain is built from TRBV19 and TRBJ1-2; a possible D gene is TRBD1 (5 bases). From germline, CDR1 is LNHDA and CDR2 SQIVND (reference sequence). This CDR3 comprises 13 residues. V was shortened by 3 bases and J by 8 bases, with 13 bases between the two germline ends. The entire variable domain, with the rest obtained from reference TRBV19 and TRBJ1-2, is as follows: DGGITQSPKYLFRKEGQNVTLSCEQNLNHDAMYWYRQDPGQGLRLIYYSQIVNDFQKGDIAEGYSVSREKKESFPLTVTSAQKNPTAFYLCASSIITGEGYTFGSGTRLTVV.

V gene TRBV5-6 combines with J gene TRBJ1-3; 10 nucleotides agree with TRBD1. Trimming removed 6 bases from V and 0 bases from J; junction bases left unmatched: 12. The CDR3 is 18 amino acids. The V gene's germline CDR1 is SGHDT and CDR2 YYEEEE. The CDR3 sequence is CASTRTGTGAISGNTIYF. In DNA, the CDR3 is TGTGCCAGCACCCGGACCGGGACAGGGGCGATCTCTGGAAACACCATATATTTT.

This clone has just one count. The chain recombines TRBV27 with TRBJ1-4; D is possibly TRBD1 (6 bases). Trimming removed 3 bases from V and 7 bases from J, with 27 bases in between. CDR3 length: 19 residues. The germline V gene has CDR1 MNHEY and CDR2 SMNVEV (reference sequence). CDR3 coding DNA: TGTGCCAGCAGTTTCTGGTCCAGGGGCGCGGAGTTCGTTGTTGAAAAACTGTTTTTT. The encoded protein is CASSFWSRGAEFVVEKLFF. The complete variable domain, with remaining parts taken from reference TRBV27 and TRBJ1-4, reads EAQVTQNPRYLITVTGKKLTVTCSQNMNHEYMSWYRQDPGLGLRQIYYSMNVEVTDKGDVPEGYKVSRKEKRNFPLILESPSPNQTSLYFCASSFWSRGAEFVVEKLFFGSGTQLSVL.

The chain combines TRBV10-3 with TRBJ1-6; tentative D call: TRBD1 (6 bases). Germline V gene lookup returns CDR1 ENHRY and CDR2 SYGVKD. The CDR3 contains 18 residues. The V end was cut by 3 bases, the J end by 6 bases, with 21 bases between. CDR3 coding DNA: TGTGCCATCAGTGACCCGGACAGCTCGGTCTCGGGTAATTCACCCCTCCACTTT. Encoded protein: CAISDPDSSVSGNSPLHF.

The J gene is TRBJ1-1, the V gene TRBV28; 7 positions agree with TRBD1. Unmatched junction bases numbered 15, after V lost 5 bases and J lost 12 bases. The CDR3 length is 14 residues. CDR1 and CDR2 from the germline V gene are MDHEN and SYDVKM. DNA of the CDR3: TGTGCCAGCAGTCCACCCGACAGGGTGAGTCAGCCTTTCTTT. Translation: CASSPPDRVSQPFF.

The rearrangement links TRBV7-2 to TRBJ1-5, with D tentatively TRBD1 (6 bases). Germline V gene sequence: CDR1 SGHTA, CDR2 FQGNSA. Trimming removed 4 bases from V and 6 bases from J, with 13 bases in between. CDR3 length equals 14 residues. The DNA of the CDR3 is TGTGCCAGCAGCTCAACAGGGATGGGTCAGCCCCAGCATTTT. It specifies CASSSTGMGQPQHF.

This clone was found once. The J gene is TRBJ1-5, the V gene TRBV14; 7 bases map to TRBD1. The V gene end was trimmed by 4 bases and the J gene end by 6 bases; junction bases not matched to a gene: 9. The CDR3 contains 15 residues. Per germline, CDR1 SGHDN and CDR2 FVKESK. CDR3 coding DNA: TGTGCCAGCAGCCTCAAGCAGGGGGTGGCTCAGCCCCAGCATTTT. Translating gives CASSLKQGVAQPQHF.

The chain has TRBV9 and TRBJ1-4; 7 nucleotides line up with TRBD1. The CDR3 consists of 15 residues. Trimming cost V 0 bases and J 7 bases; bases outside gene matches: 6. CDR1 and CDR2 (germline): SGDLS, YYNGEE. The CDR3 DNA reads TGTGCCAGCAGCGTAGGGCAGGGGGTGGGTGAAAAACTGTTTTTT. Translated, it gives CASSVGQGVGEKLFF.

This clone was counted between two and nine times. The J gene is TRBJ1-4, the V gene TRBV27, with TRBD1 identical over 7 bases. Germline CDR1 is MNHEY and CDR2 is SMNVEV (reference sequence). V lost 6 bases, J lost 8 bases, and 12 bases stayed unmatched. The CDR3 length is 15 residues. CDR3: CASRPGTERSEKLFF. The CDR3 DNA follows: TGTGCCAGCAGACCCGGGACAGAAAGAAGCGAAAAACTGTTTTTT. Full variable domain (rest looked up from reference TRBV27 and TRBJ1-4): EAQVTQNPRYLITVTGKKLTVTCSQNMNHEYMSWYRQDPGLGLRQIYYSMNVEVTDKGDVPEGYKVSRKEKRNFPLILESPSPNQTSLYFCASRPGTERSEKLFFGSGTQLSVL.

The chain couples TRBV6-1 to TRBJ2-2, with TRBD1 identical over 8 bases. This CDR3 has 20 residues. CDR1 is MNHNS, CDR2 SASEGT, per germline. V trimming: 4 bases; J trimming: 4 bases; junction bases outside the gene matches: 20. The CDR3 here is CASSAREGRGRYLGTGELFF. The DNA for the CDR3 is TGTGCCAGCAGTGCGCGTGAGGGCAGGGGGCGATACCTGGGCACCGGGGAGCTGTTTTTT.

This chain uses TRBV9 with TRBJ1-5, with a possible D match to TRBD1 (6 bases). V lost 4 bases to trimming and J lost 10 bases, with 18 bases between them. The CDR3 consists of 14 residues. Germline V CDR1 and CDR2: SGDLS, YYNGEE. CDR3 sequence reads: CASSLGTMPGPQHF. The CDR3 nucleotides read TGTGCCAGCAGCTTGGGGACAATGCCTGGACCCCAGCATTTT.

The gene calls are TRBV7-8 and TRBJ1-4, with a tentative D call TRBD1 (6 bases). Germline values: CDR1 SGHVS, CDR2 FQNEAQ. Between the trimmed V and J ends, which lost 5 bases and 5 bases, there was a span of 15 bases. There are 15 residues in the CDR3. The CDR3 DNA follows: TGTGCCAGCAGCCAAGGACAGCTATTCAATGAAAAACTGTTTTTT. It is translated as CASSQGQLFNEKLFF. Filled out from reference TRBV7-8 and TRBJ1-4, the complete variable domain reads GAGVSQSPRYKVAKRGQDVALRCDPISGHVSLFWYQQALGQGPEFLTYFQNEAQLDKSGLPSDRFFAERPEGSVSTLKIQRTQQEDSAVYLCASSQGQLFNEKLFFGSGTQLSVL.

The rearrangement uses TRBV6-5 and TRBJ1-3; 8 positions agree with TRBD1. Germline assignment: CDR1 MNHEY and CDR2 SVGAGI. The CDR3 totals 15 residues. The junction had 6 bases not matched to a gene; V was cut back by 6 bases and J by 2 bases. Here the CDR3 reads CASSHGTGPGNTIYF. The CDR3 coding sequence is TGTGCCAGCAGCCACGGGACAGGTCCTGGAAACACCATATATTTT.

There are a few counts of this clone. The J gene is TRBJ1-2, the V gene TRBV6-1; 7 nucleotides match TRBD1. The CDR3 has 14 amino acids. V lost 4 bases, J lost 4 bases, and 6 bases stayed unmatched. The germline gives CDR1 MNHNS, CDR2 SASEGT. The CDR3 DNA is TGTGCCAGCAGTGGGGGGACAGAGACCTATGGCTACACCTTC. It specifies CASSGGTETYGYTF.

The chain links TRBV7-8 to TRBJ2-1; 7 bases agree with TRBD1. The V segment lost 5 bases and the J segment 6 bases; nucleotides outside the gene matches: 10. The CDR3 contains 15 residues. From germline, CDR1 is SGHVS and CDR2 FQNEAQ. The CDR3 nucleotides read TGTGCCAGCAGCATCCGGGACAGAAGTATCAATGAGCAGTTCTTC. Translated, it gives CASSIRDRSINEQFF. The whole variable domain, filled in from reference TRBV7-8 and TRBJ2-1, reads GAGVSQSPRYKVAKRGQDVALRCDPISGHVSLFWYQQALGQGPEFLTYFQNEAQLDKSGLPSDRFFAERPEGSVSTLKIQRTQQEDSAVYLCASSIRDRSINEQFFGPGTRLTVL.

The chain uses TRBV14 and TRBJ2-5, with 9 bases fitting TRBD2. Germline-derived CDR1 and CDR2 are SGHDN and FVKESK. The length of the CDR3 is 15 residues. Trimming at V came to 2 bases and at J to 1 base, leaving 2 bases not matched to a gene. The CDR3 region is CASSQRTSVQETQYF. The DNA for the CDR3 is TGTGCCAGCAGCCAAAGGACTAGCGTCCAAGAGACCCAGTACTTC.

The chain carries TRBV10-3 and TRBJ1-5, with D perhaps TRBD1 (5 bases). From germline, CDR1 is ENHRY and CDR2 SYGVKD. V dropped 6 bases and J dropped 7 bases, with 13 bases sitting between them. The CDR3 has 13 amino acids. CDR3 protein: CAIRGEGLQPQHF. The CDR3 DNA is TGTGCCATCAGGGGGGAGGGGCTCCAGCCCCAGCATTTT.

J is TRBJ1-4 and V is TRBV10-3; D unresolved. The CDR3 covers 16 residues. The germline CDR1 and CDR2 sequences are ENHRY and SYGVKD. The germline V and J ends were trimmed by 2 bases and 3 bases, with 13 bases remaining between them. The CDR3 sequence is CAISEGPSTSNEKLFF. The CDR3 coding sequence is TGTGCCATCAGTGAGGGGCCAAGCACCTCTAATGAAAAACTGTTTTTT.

This clone was recorded only once. The chain joins TRBV7-2 to TRBJ2-7; 9 positions match TRBD1. The V gene's germline CDR1 is SGHTA and CDR2 FQGNSA. The CDR3 extends over 15 amino acids. Losses at the gene ends were 5 bases for V and 6 bases for J; bases not matched to a gene: 11. The CDR3 spells CASSRNQGQGAEQYF. CDR3 nucleotide sequence: TGTGCCAGCAGCCGAAATCAGGGACAGGGCGCCGAGCAGTACTTC.